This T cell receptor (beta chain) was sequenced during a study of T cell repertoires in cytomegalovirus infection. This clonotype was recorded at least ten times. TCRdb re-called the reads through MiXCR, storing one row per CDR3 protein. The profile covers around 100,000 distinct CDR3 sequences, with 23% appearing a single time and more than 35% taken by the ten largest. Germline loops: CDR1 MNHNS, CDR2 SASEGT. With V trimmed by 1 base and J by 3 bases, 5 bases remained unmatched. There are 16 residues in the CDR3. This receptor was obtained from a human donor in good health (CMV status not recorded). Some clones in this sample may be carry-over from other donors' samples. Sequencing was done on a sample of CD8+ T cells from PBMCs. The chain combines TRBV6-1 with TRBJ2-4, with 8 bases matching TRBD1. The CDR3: CASSEVAGGGKNIQYF. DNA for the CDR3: TGTGCCAGCAGTGAAGTCGCAGGGGGCGGCAAAAACATTCAGTACTTC.